Included here is one T cell receptor (beta chain) sequence, with context. The germline V gene has CDR1 SGHTA and CDR2 FQGNSA. The V end lost 1 base, the J end lost 0 bases, and 17 bases lay between the germline ends. There are 18 residues in the CDR3. The PCR had 60 Vbeta and 13 Jbeta primers. Here immunoSEQ multiplex PCR was the method, and the copy in TCRdb shows in-frame clones only, minus some. There are 90,000 to 110,000 clones in the sample; 76% occur only once, and around 8.4% lies in the top ten. The data were taken from a study of cytomegalovirus exposure and HLA in healthy donors. This chain uses TRBV7-2 with TRBJ2-3, with D uncertain. This receptor was obtained from a man aged 35 to 55 in good health and CMV-seropositive. The specimen sequenced was PBMCs. CDR3 sequence (DNA): TGTGCCAGCAGCTTAGTAAGGAGTTCCCGAACTAGCACAGATACGCAGTATTTT. This codes for CASSLVRSSRTSTDTQYF.